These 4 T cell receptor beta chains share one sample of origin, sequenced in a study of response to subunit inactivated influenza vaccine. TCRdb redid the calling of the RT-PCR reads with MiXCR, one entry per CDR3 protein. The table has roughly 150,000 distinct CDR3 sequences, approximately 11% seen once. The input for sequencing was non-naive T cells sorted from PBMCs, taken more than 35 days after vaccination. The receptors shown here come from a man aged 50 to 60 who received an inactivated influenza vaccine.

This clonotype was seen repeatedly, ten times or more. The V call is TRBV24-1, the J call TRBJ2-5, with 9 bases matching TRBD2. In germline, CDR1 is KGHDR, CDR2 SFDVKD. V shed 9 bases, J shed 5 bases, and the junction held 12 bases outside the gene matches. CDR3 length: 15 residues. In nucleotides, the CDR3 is TGTGCCACCGGAACAGCGGGGGGCACGCTGGAGACCCAGTACTTC. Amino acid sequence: CATGTAGGTLETQYF.

The CDR3 nucleotides read TGTGCCAGCAGGGAGACCGGGGGCTCCTACGAGCAGTACTTC. Translating gives CASRETGGSYEQYF. The gene calls are TRBV13 and TRBJ2-7; D is possibly TRBD2 (6 bases). Germline V lookup: CDR1 PRHDT, CDR2 FYEKMQ (reference sequence). Trimming took off 6 bases at V and 0 bases at J, with 12 bases between the two ends. CDR3 size: 14 residues.

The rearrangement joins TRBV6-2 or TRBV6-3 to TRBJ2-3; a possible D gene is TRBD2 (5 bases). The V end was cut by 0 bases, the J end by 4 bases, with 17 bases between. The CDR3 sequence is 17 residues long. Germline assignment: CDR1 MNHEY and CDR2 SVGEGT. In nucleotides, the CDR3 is TGTGCCAGCAGTTACTCCCTGACTCGGGGTGAATCAGATACGCAGTATTTT. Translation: CASSYSLTRGESDTQYF.

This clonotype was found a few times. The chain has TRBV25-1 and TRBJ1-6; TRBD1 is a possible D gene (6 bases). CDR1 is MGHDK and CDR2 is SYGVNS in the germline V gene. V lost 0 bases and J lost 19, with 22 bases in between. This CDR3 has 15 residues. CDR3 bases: TGTGCCAGCAGTGAATATCGAGGGGGAAGGAGTGATTTACACTTT. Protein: CASSEYRGGRSDLHF.